These 6 T cell receptor beta chains came from one sample sequenced in a study of T-cell reconstitution after alpha-beta-depleted transplantation in children. Unique molecular identifiers tagged the TCRbeta library. MiXCR, run by TCRdb on the PCR reads, gives a single entry per CDR3 protein. This table holds 200,000 to 300,000 distinct CDR3 sequences, 20% to 30% found once. The specimen was PBMCs, mostly from graft donor cells, collected 360 days after TCRalphabeta/CD19-depleted stem cell transplant. Every receptor here comes from a female patient aged 2-9 years who had a stem cell transplant for congenital amegakaryocytic thrombocytopenia, so the T cells may come from the graft donor.

This clonotype was observed a few times. This sequence joins TRBV7-2 and TRBJ1-6; D is possibly TRBD1 (6 bases). The CDR3 extends over 15 amino acids. Trimming left V 1 base short and J 5 bases short, with 9 bases between. Germline lookup yields CDR1 SGHTA and CDR2 FQGNSA. CDR3 protein: CASSLEGVDNSPLHF. The CDR3 DNA reads as TGTGCCAGCAGCTTAGAGGGGGTGGATAATTCACCCCTCCACTTT.

This clonotype was counted only a few times. The chain links TRBV29-1 to TRBJ2-3, with D unclear. V was trimmed by 5 bases and J by 3 bases, leaving 3 bases between them. The V gene's germline CDR1 is SQVTM and CDR2 ANQGSEA. CDR3 length: 10 amino acids. The CDR3 loop is CSVRTDTQYF. For the CDR3, the DNA is TGCAGCGTTAGAACAGATACGCAGTATTTT.

This clonotype was observed a few times. This rearrangement joins TRBV29-1 to TRBJ2-7; 7 bases line up with TRBD1. Trimming cost V 4 bases and J 4 bases; bases outside gene matches: 10. Germline V lookup: CDR1 SQVTM, CDR2 ANQGSEA. The CDR3 loop spans 14 amino acids. CDR3 sequence (DNA): TGCAGCGTTGCGGGACAGCAAGAGACATACGAGCAGTACTTC. This codes for CSVAGQQETYEQYF.

For the CDR3, the DNA is TGTGCCAGCAGCTTAGTTGGATATAACTATGGCTACACCTTC. Its protein is CASSLVGYNYGYTF. The chain combines TRBV7-9 with TRBJ1-2; D gene ambiguous. V lost 1 base, J lost 1 base, and 7 bases lay in between. The CDR3 totals 14 residues. The germline V gene encodes CDR1 SEHNR and CDR2 FQNEAQ (reference sequence).

This clonotype appeared a single time. The chain has TRBV11-2 and TRBJ2-5; 8 bases match TRBD1. V shed 7 bases and J 3 bases; nucleotides not matched to a gene: 13. CDR3 length equals 16 residues. Germline lookup yields CDR1 SGHAT and CDR2 FQNNGV. As DNA, the CDR3 is TGTGCCAGCACCGCCCCAGGGGGCTTTAGGGAAGAGACCCAGTACTTC. It yields the protein CASTAPGGFREETQYF.

The table lists this clonotype with a few counts. The chain combines TRBV7-2 with TRBJ2-1; TRBD1 is a possible D gene (5 bases). V lost 2 bases to trimming and J lost 3 bases, with 11 bases between them. CDR1 is SGHTA, CDR2 FQGNSA, per germline. The CDR3 runs to 15 residues. CDR3 DNA sequence: TGTGCCAGCAGCTTAAGTCAGGGTCTCTACAATGAGCAGTTCTTC. It encodes CASSLSQGLYNEQFF.